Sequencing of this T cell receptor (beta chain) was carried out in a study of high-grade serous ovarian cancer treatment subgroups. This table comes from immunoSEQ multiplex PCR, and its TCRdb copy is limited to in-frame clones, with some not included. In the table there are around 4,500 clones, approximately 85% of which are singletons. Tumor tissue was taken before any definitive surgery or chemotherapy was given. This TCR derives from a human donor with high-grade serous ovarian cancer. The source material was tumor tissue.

The CDR3 sequence is CANNRVQYF. The CDR3 DNA is TGCGCCAACAACAGGGTCCAGTACTTC. The gene calls are TRBV23-1 and TRBJ2-5; a possible D gene is TRBD1 (6 bases). TRBV23-1 is designated an ORF whose function remains uncertain. CDR3 length equals 9 residues. Trimming stripped 10 bases from V and 10 bases from J, with 10 bases between.